The 22 T cell receptor beta chains below all came from one sample that was sequenced in a study of cytomegalovirus exposure and HLA in healthy donors. PCR involved 60 Vbeta and 13 Jbeta primers. Libraries were prepared by immunoSEQ multiplex PCR; TCRdb keeps only in-frame clonotypes and omits some of them. Here the sample spans 150,000 to 200,000 clones, 81% being singletons. The material sequenced was PBMCs. Receptor source: a man in his late teens or twenties in good health and CMV-seronegative.

The chain recombines TRBV6-1 with TRBJ2-1; the match to TRBD1 covers 9 bases. The J segment lost 7 bases and the V segment lost 6 bases, leaving 4 bases of the junction unmatched. This CDR3 comprises 13 residues. The V gene's germline CDR1 is MNHNS and CDR2 SASEGT. The CDR3 is CASSSDRGNEQFF. The DNA for the CDR3 is TGTGCCAGCAGCTCTGACAGGGGGAATGAGCAGTTCTTC.

The rearrangement joins TRBV19 to TRBJ2-2, with 8 bases aligning to TRBD2. Per germline, CDR1 LNHDA and CDR2 SQIVND (reference sequence). CDR3 length: 17 residues. V lost 2 bases and J lost 4; bases outside the gene matches: 9. This CDR3 is CASSIMGLAGSTGELFF. DNA of the CDR3: TGTGCCAGTAGTATAATGGGCCTAGCGGGTTCCACCGGGGAGCTGTTTTTT. The complete variable domain, with remaining parts taken from reference TRBV19 and TRBJ2-2, reads DGGITQSPKYLFRKEGQNVTLSCEQNLNHDAMYWYRQDPGQGLRLIYYSQIVNDFQKGDIAEGYSVSREKKESFPLTVTSAQKNPTAFYLCASSIMGLAGSTGELFFGEGSRLTVL.

The chain carries TRBV15 and TRBJ1-2; tentatively, D is TRBD1 (5 bases). Germline assignment: CDR1 LNHNV and CDR2 YYDKDF (reference sequence). V was shortened by 2 bases and J by 7 bases, with 14 bases between the two germline ends. The length of the CDR3 is 14 residues. Written as DNA, the CDR3 is TGTGCCACCAGCAGACCAGACAGCCCCGGTGGCTACACCTTC. This sequence encodes CATSRPDSPGGYTF.

CDR3 bases: TGTGCCAGCAGCAAAGATGGAGGGGACCGGCCCTTATATGGCTACACCTTC. It specifies CASSKDGGDRPLYGYTF. The V call is TRBV21-1, the J call TRBJ1-2. TRBV21-1 is classified as a pseudogene. The CDR3 runs to 17 residues.

V and J are TRBV9 and TRBJ1-3; no clear D gene. There are 14 residues in the CDR3. Germline V CDR1 and CDR2: SGDLS, YYNGEE. The V end was cut by 4 bases, the J end by 0 bases, with 8 bases between. This CDR3 reads CASSPYSSGNTIYF. CDR3 DNA sequence: TGTGCCAGCAGCCCTTACAGCTCTGGAAACACCATATATTTT.

The chain combines TRBV30 with TRBJ2-7; unclear D gene. The CDR3 is 13 amino acids. Germline V gene data show CDR1 as GTSNPN and CDR2 as SVGIG (reference sequence). The ends were cut back, 4 bases at V and 0 bases at J, with 10 bases in the middle. CDR3 bases: TGTGCCTGGAACCCCCCTAGCTCCTACGAGCAGTACTTC. It specifies CAWNPPSSYEQYF. The full variable domain, its missing parts supplied by reference TRBV30 and TRBJ2-7, is SQTIHQWPATLVQPVGSPLSLECTVEGTSNPNLYWYRQAAGRGLQLLFYSVGIGQISSEVPQNLSASRPQDRQFILSSKKLLLSDSGFYLCAWNPPSSYEQYFGPGTRLTVT.

The rearrangement links TRBV7-2 to TRBJ2-5; 8 bases map to TRBD1. This CDR3 has 14 residues. Looked up from germline, CDR1 is SGHTA and CDR2 is FQGNSA. V was clipped by 4 bases and J by 5 bases; unmatched bases: 6. CDR3 coding DNA: TGTGCCAGCAGCTCCCCGGACAGGGTTGAGACCCAGTACTTC. The encoded protein is CASSSPDRVETQYF.

The genes are TRBV6-5 and TRBJ1-1, with 8 bases aligning to TRBD1. V shed 10 bases, J shed 5 bases, and the junction held 9 bases outside the gene matches. Germline V gene sequence: CDR1 MNHEY, CDR2 SVGAGI. The CDR3 contains 13 residues. CDR3 nucleotides: TGTGCCACACAGGCAGGGGGCTTGACTGAAGCTTTCTTT. Translated, it gives CATQAGGLTEAFF.

The chain combines TRBV7-2 with TRBJ2-5; no firm D call. The CDR3 contains 14 residues. Germline V gene data show CDR1 as SGHTA and CDR2 as FQGNSA. The V end was cut by 5 bases, the J end by 4 bases, with 14 bases between. DNA for the CDR3: TGTGCCAGCAGCCGTGAGTGGTCCCTAGAGACCCAGTACTTC. This gives the protein CASSREWSLETQYF.

J is TRBJ1-4 and V is TRBV28; D might be TRBD1 (5 bases). The CDR3 runs 14 residues. Trimming removed 3 bases from V and 5 bases from J, with 10 bases in between. Germline CDR1 and CDR2: MDHEN and SYDVKM. The CDR3 DNA follows: TGTGCCAGCAGTTTGGGGGGACCAAATGAAAAACTGTTTTTT. It translates to CASSLGGPNEKLFF.

A single count supports this clone. V and J are TRBV4-1 and TRBJ2-2, with D tentatively TRBD1 (7 bases). V shed 4 bases and J shed 7 bases, with 16 bases lying between them. This CDR3 is 15 amino acids long. CDR1 is MGHRA, CDR2 YSYEKL, per germline. CDR3 sequence (DNA): TGCGCCAGCAGCCCCGGAGGGGGCGGCGTCGGGGAGCTGTTTTTT. Translated, it gives CASSPGGGGVGELFF.

The chain carries TRBV5-6 and TRBJ1-4; 7 bases match TRBD1. V trimming: 4 bases; J trimming: 3 bases; junction bases outside the gene matches: 3. The CDR3 runs 14 residues. Germline V gene data show CDR1 as SGHDT and CDR2 as YYEEEE. CDR3 sequence: CASSRQGSNEKLFF. In nucleotides, the CDR3 is TGTGCCAGCAGCAGACAGGGCTCTAATGAAAAACTGTTTTTT.

This clone was found once. The gene calls are TRBV29-1 and TRBJ2-5; 10 nucleotides align to TRBD1. Germline values: CDR1 SQVTM, CDR2 ANQGSEA. Germline trimming cut 4 bases from V and 5 bases from J; bases unmatched to any gene: 4. CDR3 length: 13 residues. CDR3 region: CSVARDRGETQYF. Written as DNA, the CDR3 is TGCAGCGTTGCAAGGGACAGGGGTGAGACCCAGTACTTC.

The chain joins TRBV6-1 to TRBJ2-5, with 10 bases matching TRBD2. The DNA matches TRBJ2-7 better at its end, which makes the J call doubtful. The CDR3 runs to 14 residues. Germline V CDR1 and CDR2: MNHNS, SASEGT. As DNA, the CDR3 is TGTGCCAGCAGGGGGCTAGCGGGGGCTTACGAGCAGTACTTC. Its protein product is CASRGLAGAYEQYF.

V is TRBV9 and J is TRBJ2-1; D is unclear. Germline loops: CDR1 SGDLS, CDR2 YYNGEE. The V gene lost 0 bases and the J gene lost 6 bases, with 13 bases spanning the gap. This CDR3 has 15 amino acids. The CDR3: CASSVASRQANEQFF. The CDR3 region has the DNA TGTGCCAGCAGCGTAGCGTCCCGCCAGGCCAATGAGCAGTTCTTC.

V is TRBV6-4 and J is TRBJ2-5, with D possibly TRBD2 on 5 matching bases. From germline, CDR1 is MRHNA and CDR2 SNTAGT. The germline V and J ends were trimmed by 10 bases and 0 bases, with 18 bases remaining between them. The CDR3 has 15 amino acids. The DNA of the CDR3 is TGTGCCACCGCAAGCTCATCCGGGGACCAAGAGACCCAGTACTTC. Its translation: CATASSSGDQETQYF.

The CDR3 region has the DNA TGTGCCAGCAGCGCTTTTAGCGGGAGTGCAGATACGCAGTATTTT. It specifies CASSAFSGSADTQYF. The rearrangement links TRBV9 to TRBJ2-3, with 9 nucleotides matching TRBD2. The CDR3 consists of 15 residues. The germline V gene encodes CDR1 SGDLS and CDR2 YYNGEE. J gave up 4 bases and V 3 bases, and 6 bases lay outside the gene matches.

The chain carries TRBV10-3 and TRBJ2-1; 7 bases map to TRBD1. Germline trimming cut 8 bases from V and 5 bases from J; bases unmatched to any gene: 6. This CDR3 spans 13 amino acids. Germline V CDR1 and CDR2: ENHRY, SYGVKD. CDR3 protein: CAIQGESHNEQFF. The CDR3 bases are TGTGCCATCCAGGGGGAATCCCACAATGAGCAGTTCTTC.

J is TRBJ1-5 and V is TRBV19, with no clear D. The germline V gene encodes CDR1 LNHDA and CDR2 SQIVND (reference sequence). This CDR3 region has 14 residues. V lost 4 bases and J lost 1, with 8 bases in between. The CDR3 reads CASSNGLSNQPQHF. For the CDR3, the DNA is TGTGCCAGTAGTAACGGTTTAAGCAATCAGCCCCAGCATTTT.

The CDR3 DNA sequence: TGTGCCAGCAGCCAGAGGGGGAAAGAGACCCAGTACTTC. As protein: CASSQRGKETQYF. The chain uses TRBV7-3 and TRBJ2-5; tentative D call: TRBD1 (6 bases). The CDR3 extends over 13 amino acids. From germline, CDR1 is SGHTA and CDR2 FQGTGA. V dropped 5 bases and J dropped 3 bases, with 10 bases sitting between them.

J is TRBJ1-4 and V is TRBV2, with D perhaps TRBD1 (6 bases). The CDR3 has 14 amino acids. V was pared by 3 bases and J by 7 bases, with 12 bases between. Germline CDR1 reads SNHLY; CDR2 reads FYNNEI. CDR3 residues: CASSEGRGSEKLFF. DNA for the CDR3: TGTGCCAGCAGTGAGGGGAGGGGGAGTGAAAAACTGTTTTTT.

V usage is TRBV4-3 and J usage is TRBJ1-1; a possible D gene is TRBD1 (5 bases). Trimming took 4 bases from V and 4 from J, leaving 25 bases between them. The CDR3 is made up of 18 amino acids. CDR1 is LGHNA, CDR2 YSLEER, per germline. CDR3 amino acids: CASSRIMARGVGGTEAFF. The CDR3 DNA sequence: TGCGCCAGCAGCCGCATAATGGCCCGTGGGGTCGGGGGCACTGAAGCTTTCTTT.